The 26 T cell receptor beta chains in this list originate from one sample, sequenced in a study of T cells after yellow fever vaccination. Using its own MiXCR run on the 5' RACE reads, TCRdb lists one record per CDR3 protein. The sample lists about 350,000 distinct CDR3 sequences, roughly 8% occurring once. Sequences were derived from PBMCs, sampled more than 35 days after the first yellow fever vaccination. The origin of the receptors is a man between 18 and 35 years old who received the YFV17D yellow fever vaccine.

CDR3 in amino acids: CASSLAVGAGEETQYF. The CDR3 bases are TGCGCCAGCAGCTTGGCTGTGGGGGCCGGCGAGGAGACCCAGTACTTC. The chain uses TRBV5-1 and TRBJ2-5; TRBD1 might be the D (6 bases). V lost 0 bases and J lost 5, with 17 bases in between. The CDR3 extends over 16 amino acids. From germline, CDR1 is SGHRS and CDR2 YFSETQ.

This clonotype was seen repeatedly, ten times or more. This chain links TRBV5-1 with TRBJ2-3, with D hard to call. V was pared by 0 bases and J by 0 bases, with 8 bases between. Germline loops: CDR1 SGHRS, CDR2 YFSETQ. The CDR3 runs to 15 residues. The DNA for the CDR3 is TGCGCCAGCAGCTTGGCGCCCAGAAGCACAGATACGCAGTATTTT. This sequence encodes CASSLAPRSTDTQYF.

This clonotype occurred a few times. This rearrangement joins TRBV20-1 to TRBJ1-6; the match to TRBD1 covers 7 bases. CDR1 is DFQATT, CDR2 SNEGSKA, per germline (reference sequence). Unmatched junction bases numbered 8, after V lost 5 bases and J lost 7 bases. The CDR3 totals 14 residues. CDR3 loop: CSALRQGGNSPLHF. In DNA form, the CDR3 reads TGCAGTGCTCTTAGACAGGGAGGGAATTCACCCCTCCACTTT.

This clonotype was seen only a few times. J is TRBJ2-1 and V is TRBV20-1; 10 bases are a match to TRBD2. J gave up 4 bases and V 3 bases, and 6 bases lay outside the gene matches. CDR1 is DFQATT, CDR2 SNEGSKA, per germline (reference sequence). The CDR3 spans 15 residues. The DNA for the CDR3 is TGCAGTGCTAGTGGCCTAGCGGGGGATTACAATGAGCAGTTCTTC. Translated, it gives CSASGLAGDYNEQFF.

V and J are TRBV24-1 and TRBJ2-1, with D perhaps TRBD1 (5 bases). The CDR3 is 16 amino acids. The V gene lost 4 bases and the J gene lost 7 bases, with 19 bases spanning the gap. Germline V gives CDR1 KGHDR, CDR2 SFDVKD. CDR3 sequence reads: CATSDYMGLSGNEQFF. Written as DNA, the CDR3 is TGTGCCACCAGTGACTACATGGGGCTTTCTGGGAATGAGCAGTTCTTC.

This clonotype appeared a few times. The chain is built from TRBV6-6 and TRBJ1-3, with 8 positions matching TRBD1. The CDR3 runs 13 residues. The V gene end was trimmed by 5 bases and the J gene end by 8 bases; junction bases not matched to a gene: 5. The germline V gene has CDR1 MNHNY and CDR2 SVGAGI (reference sequence). CDR3 coding DNA: TGTGCCAGCAGTCGGACAGGGAGGTACACCATATATTTT. Translating it yields CASSRTGRYTIYF.

This clonotype was picked up a small number of times. V usage is TRBV7-3 and J usage is TRBJ2-3; TRBD2 agrees at 8 bases. Germline V lookup: CDR1 SGHTA, CDR2 FQGTGA. The J segment lost 6 bases and the V segment lost 3 bases, leaving 8 bases of the junction unmatched. The CDR3 covers 15 residues. The CDR3 loop reads CASSLTGGASDTQYF. The CDR3 coding sequence is TGTGCCAGCAGCTTGACCGGGGGGGCTTCTGATACGCAGTATTTT.

J is TRBJ1-5 and V is TRBV5-6; no reliable D call. The V and J ends lost 4 bases and 1 base respectively, with 12 bases between them. Germline V CDR1 and CDR2: SGHDT, YYEEEE. The CDR3 loop spans 15 amino acids. CDR3 sequence (DNA): TGTGCCAGCAGCCTCGGTCCTTTGAGCAATCAGCCCCAGCATTTT. It yields the protein CASSLGPLSNQPQHF.

This clonotype was observed a few times. V usage is TRBV7-2 and J usage is TRBJ2-7; 7 bases fit TRBD2. The ends lost 5 bases at V and 4 bases at J; junction bases unmatched: 8. The length of the CDR3 is 14 residues. Germline V gene sequence: CDR1 SGHTA, CDR2 FQGNSA. The CDR3 nucleotides are TGTGCCAGCAGCAACTACGGGGGGAGTTACGAGCAGTACTTC. It translates to CASSNYGGSYEQYF.

In this sample, this clonotype turned up a few times. CDR3 region: CASSLGRQQPQHF. In DNA, the CDR3 is TGCGCCAGCAGCTTGGGCCGCCAGCAGCCCCAGCATTTT. This chain links TRBV5-1 with TRBJ1-5; D is unresolved. The CDR3 consists of 13 residues. Germline CDR1 and CDR2: SGHRS and YFSETQ. Trimming took off 0 bases at V and 7 bases at J, with 8 bases between the two ends.

The rearrangement joins TRBV7-2 to TRBJ2-3, with D perhaps matching TRBD2 (5 bases). CDR3 length: 16 residues. Germline assignment: CDR1 SGHTA and CDR2 FQGNSA. Trimming shortened V by 5 bases and J by 0 bases, and 15 bases separated the two germline ends. The DNA of the CDR3 is TGTGCCAGCAGCCCCCGTCTCCAGCGGAGCACAGATACGCAGTATTTT. Translated: CASSPRLQRSTDTQYF.

The chain uses TRBV12-3 or TRBV12-4 and TRBJ2-1; TRBD1 matches 9 bases. The CDR3 loop spans 20 amino acids. The V and J ends lost 7 bases and 4 bases, in that order; junction bases with no gene match: 23. This CDR3 reads CASTISPGQGDGYAYNEQFF. CDR3 DNA: TGTGCCAGCACCATCTCTCCGGGACAGGGAGATGGTTACGCATACAATGAGCAGTTCTTC.

The chain joins TRBV5-4 to TRBJ2-3; no clear D. Trimming removed 0 bases from V and 5 bases from J, with 13 bases in between. CDR3 length equals 15 residues. Germline V gene sequence: CDR1 SGHNT, CDR2 YYREEE (reference sequence). The CDR3 sequence: CASSLEVKAGDTQYF. The DNA for the CDR3 is TGTGCCAGCAGCTTGGAGGTAAAAGCAGGAGATACGCAGTATTTT. Complete variable domain (other parts from reference TRBV5-4 and TRBJ2-3): ETGVTQSPTHLIKTRGQQVTLRCSSQSGHNTVSWYQQALGQGPQFIFQYYREEENGRGNFPPRFSGLQFPNYSSELNVNALELDDSALYLCASSLEVKAGDTQYFGPGTRLTVL.

The sample holds a few counts of this clonotype. The chain couples TRBV5-1 to TRBJ1-1; tentative D call: TRBD1 (6 bases). There are 15 residues in the CDR3. Trimming cost V 4 bases and J 0 bases, with 13 bases left between them. Germline CDR1 reads SGHRS; CDR2 reads YFSETQ. CDR3 bases: TGCGCCAGCAGCGGGGGGGCGGCGATGAACACTGAAGCTTTCTTT. It encodes CASSGGAAMNTEAFF. Supplemented by reference TRBV5-1 and TRBJ1-1, the full variable domain reads KAGVTQTPRYLIKTRGQQVTLSCSPISGHRSVSWYQQTPGQGLQFLFEYFSETQRNKGNFPGRFSGRQFSNSRSEMNVSTLELGDSALYLCASSGGAAMNTEAFFGQGTRLTVV.

The rearrangement links TRBV4-3 to TRBJ1-2; D not resolved. Germline V gene lookup returns CDR1 LGHNA and CDR2 YSLEER. This CDR3 spans 16 amino acids. The ends were cut back, 0 bases at V and 0 bases at J, with 11 bases in the middle. The CDR3: CASSQDWTDPNYGYTF. Written as DNA, the CDR3 is TGCGCCAGCAGCCAAGATTGGACGGACCCTAACTATGGCTACACCTTC.

This clonotype was found a few times. This chain uses TRBV7-2 with TRBJ2-1; D is unresolved. This CDR3 spans 13 amino acids. CDR1 is SGHTA, CDR2 FQGNSA, per germline. The V and J ends lost 0 bases and 8 bases respectively, with 8 bases between them. The DNA of the CDR3 is TGTGCCAGCAGCTTAGCCAGGTCCCATGAGCAGTTCTTC. Its translation is CASSLARSHEQFF.

There are a few counts of this clonotype. The rearrangement links TRBV29-1 to TRBJ1-1; D ambiguous. V lost 7 bases to trimming and J lost 1 base, with 13 bases between them. The CDR3 length is 13 residues. Germline V gene data show CDR1 as SQVTM and CDR2 as ANQGSEA. This CDR3 is CSGSTVTNTEAFF. Written as DNA, the CDR3 is TGCAGCGGTAGCACAGTGACGAACACTGAAGCTTTCTTT.

V and J are TRBV6-2 or TRBV6-3 and TRBJ2-7, with D possibly TRBD1 on 5 matching bases. This CDR3 is 13 amino acids long. The V and J ends lost 4 bases and 2 bases respectively, with 9 bases between them. Germline-derived CDR1 and CDR2 are MNHEY and SVGEGT. The CDR3 is CASSSAGTYEQYV. The CDR3 nucleotides read TGTGCCAGCAGTTCCGCAGGGACCTACGAGCAGTACGTC.

The V call is TRBV4-1, the J call TRBJ2-3; 9 bases line up with TRBD2. The CDR3 covers 15 residues. Per germline, CDR1 MGHRA and CDR2 YSYEKL. Trimming cost V 3 bases and J 2 bases; bases outside gene matches: 3. This chain's CDR3 is CASSQTSGNTDTQYF. CDR3 bases: TGCGCCAGCAGCCAGACTAGCGGAAACACAGATACGCAGTATTTT.

In the case of this clonotype: Germline and junction disagree at one end, which may indicate a read error. The V and J genes are TRBV24-1 and TRBJ2-7; D unresolved. CDR1 KGHDR and CDR2 SFDVKD come from the germline V gene. This CDR3 region has 12 residues. CDR3: CATSDLDGLCDF. CDR3 sequence (DNA): TGTGCCACCAGTGATTTGGACGGTCTATGCGACTTC.

At least ten counts were recorded for this clonotype. The chain carries TRBV7-2 and TRBJ2-3; 13 bases are shared with TRBD2. Per the germline V gene, CDR1 is SGHTA and CDR2 is FQGNSA. V lost 5 bases and J lost 5; bases outside the gene matches: 7. This CDR3 spans 16 amino acids. The CDR3 coding sequence is TGTGCCAGCAGCCCAGAACTAGCGGGGGGGGGAGATACGCAGTATTTT. It is translated as CASSPELAGGGDTQYF.

This clonotype was observed a few times. The gene calls are TRBV7-6 and TRBJ2-5; 10 bases are a match to TRBD1. The CDR3 length is 14 residues. Per the germline V gene, CDR1 is SGHVS and CDR2 is FNYEAQ. After removal of 4 bases from V and 5 bases from J, the junction contained 4 bases not matched to a gene. As DNA, the CDR3 is TGTGCCAGCAGCTCTGGACAGGGGGACGAGACCCAGTACTTC. Protein product: CASSSGQGDETQYF.

This clonotype was seen only a few times. The chain carries TRBV30 and TRBJ1-5; 9 positions agree with TRBD1. The CDR3 runs 18 residues. Unmatched junction bases numbered 19, after V lost 3 bases and J lost 7 bases. The germline CDR1 and CDR2 sequences are GTSNPN and SVGIG (reference sequence). CDR3 bases: TGTGCCTGGAGGGGACTAGCGGGGGTAAGGGACAGGGAGCAGCCCCAGCATTTT. It translates to CAWRGLAGVRDREQPQHF.

This clonotype was counted a few times. In nucleotides, the CDR3 is TGCAGCGTTGACTTTACAGGACAGAACACTGAAGCTTTCTTT. Its protein product is CSVDFTGQNTEAFF. The J gene is TRBJ1-1, the V gene TRBV29-1; D possibly corresponds to TRBD1 (5 bases). Germline loops: CDR1 SQVTM, CDR2 ANQGSEA. The ends were cut back, 3 bases at V and 1 base at J, with 12 bases in the middle. The CDR3 has 14 amino acids. Looking up the rest from reference TRBV29-1 and TRBJ1-1 gives the full variable domain: SAVISQKPSRDICQRGTSLTIQCQVDSQVTMMFWYRQQPGQSLTLIATANQGSEATYESGFVIDKFPISRPNLTFSTLTVSNMSPEDSSIYLCSVDFTGQNTEAFFGQGTRLTVV.

This clonotype has ten or more counts. This chain uses TRBV29-1 with TRBJ2-3; 7 nucleotides agree with TRBD2. Per the germline V gene, CDR1 is SQVTM and CDR2 is ANQGSEA. The ends lost 2 bases at V and 1 base at J; junction bases unmatched: 3. The CDR3 is 14 amino acids. CDR3 protein: CSVETAGGTDTQYF. CDR3 sequence (DNA): TGCAGCGTTGAAACGGCGGGGGGCACAGATACGCAGTATTTT.

This clonotype was seen ten or more times. This chain links TRBV7-2 with TRBJ1-6; D unresolved. The germline V and J ends were trimmed by 5 bases and 7 bases, with 9 bases remaining between them. Germline V gives CDR1 SGHTA, CDR2 FQGNSA. This CDR3 has 13 amino acids. The CDR3 spells CASSLTRNSPLHF. The CDR3 DNA follows: TGTGCCAGCAGCCTCACGAGGAATTCACCCCTCCACTTT.